This T cell receptor (beta chain) was found in a study of cytomegalovirus exposure and HLA in healthy donors. Whole-study results and caveats: There were around 160 TCR beta chains listed as cytomegalovirus-associated.

Worth noting for this clone: Its antigen is unknown.

With 3 bases removed from V and 5 bases from J, the gap between germline ends came to 14 bases. Germline V CDR1 and CDR2: SGHVS, FNYEAQ. The CDR3 totals 15 residues. PCR involved 60 Vbeta and 13 Jbeta primers. TCRdb's table, derived via immunoSEQ multiplex PCR, lists solely in-frame clones and lacks some. The table includes 80,000 to 100,000 clones, about 81% detected once. The TCR was taken from a middle-aged man in good health and CMV-seronegative. The material sequenced was PBMCs. V and J are TRBV7-6 and TRBJ2-1; D might be TRBD1 (5 bases). CDR3 sequence (DNA): TGTGCCAGCAGCTTGGGCCAGTCCAGGGACAATGAGCAGTTCTTC. This gives the protein CASSLGQSRDNEQFF. Full variable domain (outside the CDR3, taken from reference TRBV7-6 and TRBJ2-1): GAGVSQSPRYKVTKRGQDVALRCDPISGHVSLYWYRQALGQGPEFLTYFNYEAQQDKSGLPNDRFSAERPEGSISTLTIQRTEQRDSAMYRCASSLGQSRDNEQFFGPGTRLTVL.